Sequencing of this TCR beta chain was carried out in a study of blood T cells in healthy people across ages. Study results and limitations: Fewer expanded clones and more diversity marked long-lived versus aged donors.

Around 9.5 milliliters of peripheral blood were drawn from each donor. RNA extraction gave at least 5.5 micrograms of total RNA per sample. Looked up from germline, CDR1 is DFQATT and CDR2 is SNEGSKA (reference sequence). With 6 bases clipped from V and 1 base from J, the junction kept 10 bases outside the gene matches. This CDR3 region has 16 residues. In regard to this clonotype: Its antigen is currently unknown.

The second PCR ran roughly 6 to 11 cycles with a sample-barcoded 5' primer and J-beta primers. The template-switch adaptor was a 5' adaptor with 12 random nucleotides. It tagged each cDNA molecule. From the 5' RACE reads, TCRdb called clonotypes with MiXCR, one entry per CDR3 protein. The sample consists of 1.2 million to 1.5 million distinct CDR3 sequences, approximately 59% of them appearing once. The sequence was obtained from a man between 18 and 35 years old in good health. Sequenced: blood. The gene calls are TRBV20-1 and TRBJ2-3; 10 bases align to TRBD2. This chain's CDR3 is CSAPASSGGRTDTQYF. CDR3 nucleotide sequence: TGCAGTGCCCCGGCCTCTAGCGGGGGCCGCACAGATACGCAGTATTTT.